This TCR beta chain was sequenced for a study of blood T cell repertoires in COVID-19. The overall study: Sources were T cells, B-cell-depleted T cells, or PBMCs; the material itself was cDNA or gDNA.

In germline, CDR1 is MNHNS, CDR2 SASEGT. V was shortened by 1 base and J by 8 bases, with 12 bases between the two germline ends. The length of the CDR3 is 15 residues. As handled by the study authors: Nucleated cell number was recorded as an estimate derived from reference gene primer amplification. The repertoire was sequenced with immunoSEQ multiplex PCR; TCRdb's copy has only in-frame clones and lacks some. Clone size and V and J calls were adopted from that table, with D and trimming inferred from the DNA. The sample lists about 490,000 clones, roughly 85% seen once, with under 4% in the top ten.

The sequence was collected from a human donor in a cohort sampled during active COVID-19. This chain joins TRBV6-1 and TRBJ1-6; perhaps TRBD1 as D (6 bases). The sequenced sample was peripheral blood. The CDR3 region is CASSEGPRGHSPLHF. The CDR3 DNA is TGTGCCAGCAGTGAAGGCCCCAGGGGCCATTCACCCCTCCACTTT.